This entry lists 20 T cell receptor beta chains sequenced from one sample in a study of blood T cell repertoires in COVID-19. TCRdb keeps only in-frame clones here, not all; method: immunoSEQ multiplex PCR. Seen here are 350,000 or so clones, more than 75% observed once, and the top ten hold under 11%. The material sequenced was peripheral blood. These receptors all stem from a woman in her 30s with COVID-19, enrolled during active disease.

The chain recombines TRBV30 with TRBJ1-2, with D possibly TRBD1 on 6 matching bases. CDR1 is GTSNPN and CDR2 is SVGIG in the germline V gene (reference sequence). V lost 0 bases, J lost 5 bases, and 10 bases lay in between. The CDR3 loop spans 13 amino acids. The CDR3 protein is CAWSVGRGYGYTF. The CDR3 coding sequence is TGTGCCTGGAGTGTAGGTAGGGGGTATGGCTACACCTTC.

This clone was counted a few times. The CDR3 sequence is CASSYPTGGGNQPQHF. The CDR3, as DNA: TGTGCCAGCAGTTACCCTACAGGGGGTGGCAATCAGCCCCAGCATTTT. The gene calls are TRBV6-2 or TRBV6-3 and TRBJ1-5, with TRBD1 identical over 8 bases. The trim removed 2 bases at V and 2 bases at J, leaving 5 bases unmatched. Germline V gene data show CDR1 as MNHEY and CDR2 as SVGEGT. The CDR3 runs 16 residues.

The gene calls are TRBV28 and TRBJ2-2; D gene ambiguous. V was pared by 7 bases and J by 3 bases, with 12 bases between. Per germline, CDR1 MDHEN and CDR2 SYDVKM. This CDR3 spans 14 amino acids. The CDR3 sequence is CASNEPTDTGELFF. DNA for the CDR3: TGTGCCAGCAACGAGCCTACAGACACCGGGGAGCTGTTTTTT.

This rearrangement joins TRBV28 to TRBJ2-5, with TRBD2 matching 14 bases. From germline, CDR1 is MDHEN and CDR2 SYDVKM. The junction had 10 bases not matched to a gene; V was cut back by 6 bases and J by 4 bases. The length of the CDR3 is 17 residues. The CDR3 DNA follows: TGTGCCAGCAGCCCGGGGACTAGCGGGAGAAGGGCAGAGACCCAGTACTTC. It yields the protein CASSPGTSGRRAETQYF.

The rearrangement joins TRBV3-1 (or the pseudogene TRBV3-2) to TRBJ2-5, with D unresolved. Germline V gives CDR1 LGHDT, CDR2 YNNKEL (reference sequence). Trimming took off 3 bases at V and 2 bases at J, with 10 bases between the two ends. The CDR3 spans 14 residues. The chain's CDR3 is CASSHYRSQETQYF. The DNA of the CDR3 is TGTGCCAGCAGCCACTACCGTAGTCAAGAGACCCAGTACTTC.

The count of this clone is one. This chain joins TRBV6-5 and TRBJ2-1; 11 bases align to TRBD2. Germline assignment: CDR1 MNHEY and CDR2 SVGAGI. The CDR3 sequence is 14 residues long. The J segment lost 14 bases and the V segment lost 1 base, leaving 7 bases of the junction unmatched. CDR3 in amino acids: CASSYYHPGLAEFF. CDR3 DNA: TGTGCCAGCAGTTACTACCACCCGGGACTAGCGGAGTTCTTC.

The CDR3 is CASSILAGGLNTEAFF. In nucleotides, the CDR3 is TGTGCCAGTAGTATTTTGGCAGGGGGACTGAACACTGAAGCTTTCTTT. J is TRBJ1-1 and V is TRBV19; 7 nucleotides align to TRBD1. With V trimmed by 3 bases and J by 0 bases, 7 bases remained unmatched. This CDR3 is 16 amino acids long. Germline assignment: CDR1 LNHDA and CDR2 SQIVND (reference sequence).

The chain recombines TRBV4-1 with TRBJ2-2, with a weak D call TRBD2 (6 bases). The CDR3 is made up of 14 amino acids. CDR1 and CDR2 (germline): MGHRA, YSYEKL. Between the trimmed V and J ends, which lost 3 bases and 3 bases, there was a span of 8 bases. The CDR3 protein is CASSQTRYTGELFF. The CDR3 DNA sequence: TGCGCCAGCAGCCAGACTAGGTACACCGGGGAGCTGTTTTTT.

This clone was seen a few times. The genes are TRBV4-1 and TRBJ1-2; TRBD1 might be the D (5 bases). Germline V CDR1 and CDR2: MGHRA, YSYEKL. V gave up 0 bases and J gave up 8 bases, with 13 bases separating them. The length of the CDR3 is 14 residues. DNA of the CDR3: TGCGCCAGCAGCCAAGACAGGGAGGTGCGGGGCTACACCTTC. Amino acids: CASSQDREVRGYTF.

The chain employs TRBV10-3 and TRBJ2-7; D is possibly TRBD1 (6 bases). From germline, CDR1 is ENHRY and CDR2 SYGVKD. The CDR3 loop spans 12 amino acids. The V gene lost 2 bases and the J gene lost 6 bases, with 8 bases spanning the gap. CDR3 residues: CAISEDRREQYF. As DNA, the CDR3 is TGTGCCATCAGTGAGGACAGGCGCGAGCAGTACTTC.

The chain uses TRBV5-1 and TRBJ2-1, with 8 positions matching TRBD1. The germline V gene has CDR1 SGHRS and CDR2 YFSETQ. V was clipped by 6 bases and J by 4 bases; unmatched bases: 9. The CDR3 loop spans 15 amino acids. CDR3: CASNTGGQAYNEQFF. DNA of the CDR3: TGCGCCAGCAACACCGGGGGACAGGCGTACAATGAGCAGTTCTTC.

This chain joins TRBV5-1 and TRBJ2-1, with 7 bases lining up with TRBD1. J lost 7 bases, V lost 3 bases, and 7 bases had no gene match. Germline lookup yields CDR1 SGHRS and CDR2 YFSETQ. The CDR3 totals 14 residues. CDR3 bases: TGCGCCAGCAGCTCCGGACAGGAATCTAATGAGCAGTTCTTC. Protein sequence: CASSSGQESNEQFF.

The V gene is TRBV7-2, the J gene TRBJ2-4; 8 nucleotides align to TRBD1. Trimming took 4 bases from V and 15 from J; bases not matched to a gene: 14. The germline gives CDR1 SGHTA, CDR2 FQGNSA. The CDR3 length is 14 residues. The CDR3 protein is CASSSAGQGSSRYF. CDR3 coding DNA: TGTGCCAGCAGCTCTGCAGGACAGGGCTCGTCTAGGTACTTC.

The J gene is TRBJ2-6, the V gene TRBV6-6; TRBD1 matches 8 bases. The CDR3 consists of 16 residues. The trim removed 6 bases at V and 2 bases at J, leaving 6 bases unmatched. CDR1 is MNHNY and CDR2 is SVGAGI in the germline V gene (reference sequence). The CDR3 nucleotides are TGTGCCAGCAGCCGACAGGGGCAGGCTGGGGCCAACGTCCTGACTTTC. Amino acids: CASSRQGQAGANVLTF.

This chain links TRBV29-1 with TRBJ2-1; D remains ambiguous. The CDR3 length is 11 residues. The germline V and J ends were trimmed by 5 bases and 6 bases, with 8 bases remaining between them. Germline V gene data show CDR1 as SQVTM and CDR2 as ANQGSEA. CDR3 sequence reads: CSVILVNEQFF. CDR3 DNA sequence: TGCAGCGTTATCCTAGTCAATGAGCAGTTCTTC.

This clone was found once. The rearrangement joins TRBV18 to TRBJ2-7; maybe TRBD1 (7 bases). The V gene's germline CDR1 is KGHSH and CDR2 LQKENI. V was shortened by 6 bases and J by 1 base, with 16 bases between the two germline ends. The CDR3 contains 15 residues. Written as DNA, the CDR3 is TGTGCCAGCTCCCGGGGGACAGTAAGTTCCTACGAGCAGTACTTC. Protein product: CASSRGTVSSYEQYF.

The chain has TRBV3-1 (or the pseudogene TRBV3-2) and TRBJ1-4; possibly TRBD1 for D (5 bases). CDR3 size: 13 residues. Germline CDR1 LGHDT, CDR2 YNNKEL (reference sequence). Trimming shortened V by 1 base and J by 6 bases, and 6 bases separated the two germline ends. The DNA for the CDR3 is TGTGCCAGCAGCCAAGGGGGCCATGAAAAACTGTTTTTT. Translating it yields CASSQGGHEKLFF.

This clone was recorded only once. The rearrangement uses TRBV12-3 or TRBV12-4 and TRBJ2-7; 7 bases align to TRBD1. There are 13 residues in the CDR3. V shed 7 bases and J 3 bases; nucleotides not matched to a gene: 6. The CDR3 DNA reads TGTGCCAGCACACCAGGGACAGTCTACGAGCAGTACTTC. It specifies CASTPGTVYEQYF.

Worth noting for this clone: At one of its ends the junction is not consistent with the germline gene, which may arise from a read error. The V and J genes are TRBV10-3 and TRBJ1-2; 7 nucleotides align to TRBD1. Germline V gene lookup returns CDR1 ENHRY and CDR2 SYGVKD. The CDR3 has 13 amino acids. The CDR3: CAITEDRRVREAF. The DNA for the CDR3 is TGTGCCATCACCGAGGACAGGCGAGTAAGAGAGGCCTTC.

The gene calls are TRBV5-1 and TRBJ1-6; 9 positions match TRBD1. Germline V gene sequence: CDR1 SGHRS, CDR2 YFSETQ. The CDR3 loop spans 16 amino acids. J was trimmed by 8 bases and V by 5 bases; bases with no gene match: 11. This CDR3 is CASRTGPGQGDSPLHF. As DNA, the CDR3 is TGCGCCAGCAGGACGGGCCCGGGACAGGGAGATTCACCCCTCCACTTT.